These 12 T cell receptor beta chains originate from one sample sequenced in a study of pediatric ulcerative colitis. The data were produced by immunoSEQ multiplex PCR, yet TCRdb's version contains in-frame clones alone and is incomplete. The data hold more than 45,000 clones, with around 87% observed a single time. Sequencing was carried out using blood. The receptors here all came from a boy between 10 and 17 years old who was a control in a study of pediatric ulcerative colitis.

The V gene is TRBV4-3, the J gene TRBJ1-2; D possibly corresponds to TRBD1 (5 bases). Germline assignment: CDR1 LGHNA and CDR2 YSLEER. Trimming took 0 bases from V and 4 from J, leaving 12 bases between them. CDR3 size: 15 residues. DNA for the CDR3: TGCGCCAGCAGCCAAGAGTTTACAGGCATCTATGGCTACACCTTC. It translates to CASSQEFTGIYGYTF.

The V and J genes are TRBV11-2 and TRBJ2-7; D call uncertain. Per the germline V gene, CDR1 is SGHAT and CDR2 is FQNNGV. V shed 5 bases and J shed 2 bases, with 19 bases lying between them. The CDR3 length is 16 residues. The CDR3 loop reads CASSHGLGRAPYEQYF. The CDR3 DNA reads as TGTGCCAGCAGCCATGGGCTGGGAAGGGCCCCCTACGAGCAGTACTTC.

This chain connects TRBV11-2 to TRBJ2-1; 11 bases are a match to TRBD2. The CDR3 runs to 13 residues. The germline V gene has CDR1 SGHAT and CDR2 FQNNGV. Unmatched junction bases numbered 5, after V lost 7 bases and J lost 9 bases. The CDR3 region is CASMGTSGGEQFF. For the CDR3, the DNA is TGTGCCAGCATGGGGACTAGCGGAGGTGAGCAGTTCTTC.

This chain connects TRBV11-2 to TRBJ2-7; 8 bases match TRBD1. The CDR3 loop spans 17 amino acids. V was pared by 4 bases and J by 0 bases, with 11 bases of the junction left unmatched. Germline V gene lookup returns CDR1 SGHAT and CDR2 FQNNGV. The CDR3 sequence: CASSSNLQGEGSYEQYF. Here the CDR3 DNA reads TGTGCCAGCAGCTCCAACCTACAGGGGGAAGGCTCCTACGAGCAGTACTTC.

The chain employs TRBV4-1 and TRBJ2-7; 8 bases align to TRBD1. Per the germline V gene, CDR1 is MGHRA and CDR2 is YSYEKL. Trimming cost V 0 bases and J 6 bases; bases outside gene matches: 13. The CDR3 sequence is 17 residues long. The CDR3 spells CASSQDPRQGIPVEQYF. The CDR3, as DNA: TGCGCCAGCAGCCAAGACCCCCGACAGGGGATTCCCGTCGAGCAGTACTTC.

The V call is TRBV25-1, the J call TRBJ2-1, with D perhaps matching TRBD1 or TRBD2 (6 bases each). CDR1 and CDR2 (germline): MGHDK, SYGVNS. V lost 6 bases to trimming and J lost 4 bases, with 16 bases between them. CDR3 length: 15 residues. The CDR3 protein is CASREQGGPYNEQFF. The CDR3 coding sequence is TGTGCCAGCAGGGAACAGGGAGGCCCGTACAATGAGCAGTTCTTC.

This chain uses TRBV27 with TRBJ2-5; D might be TRBD1 (5 bases). Trimming removed 3 bases at V and 2 bases at J, with 13 bases between. Germline loops: CDR1 MNHEY, CDR2 SMNVEV (reference sequence). The CDR3 runs 15 residues. The CDR3 reads CASSFFRGSQETQYF. The DNA for the CDR3 is TGTGCCAGCAGTTTCTTTAGGGGTAGTCAAGAGACCCAGTACTTC.

J is TRBJ2-2 and V is TRBV28; 11 bases are a match to TRBD2. The CDR3 loop spans 14 amino acids. Germline values: CDR1 MDHEN, CDR2 SYDVKM. V gave up 7 bases and J gave up 6 bases; unmatched junction bases: 4. CDR3 bases: TGTGCCAGCACCTTAGCGGGAGGGCCCGGGGAGCTGTTTTTT. Protein sequence: CASTLAGGPGELFF. Combining the CDR3 with reference TRBV28 and TRBJ2-2 gives the whole variable domain DVKVTQSSRYLVKRTGEKVFLECVQDMDHENMFWYRQDPGLGLRLIYFSYDVKMKEKGDIPEGYSVSREKKERFSLILESASTNQTSMYLCASTLAGGPGELFFGEGSRLTVL.

The V call is TRBV25-1, the J call TRBJ2-1; D unresolved. Germline CDR1 is MGHDK and CDR2 is SYGVNS. This CDR3 comprises 15 residues. Trimming removed 0 bases at V and 4 bases at J, with 10 bases between. The CDR3 DNA is TGTGCCAGCAGTGAATATAGCCCTGGGTACAATGAGCAGTTCTTC. This encodes CASSEYSPGYNEQFF.

This clone showed up just once. The chain recombines TRBV27 with TRBJ2-7, with no clear D. Trimming cost V 0 bases and J 3 bases, with 6 bases left between them. The CDR3 is made up of 13 amino acids. Looked up from germline, CDR1 is MNHEY and CDR2 is SMNVEV (reference sequence). The DNA for the CDR3 is TGTGCCAGCAGTTTATCGGGCGACTACGAGCAGTACTTC. Amino acids: CASSLSGDYEQYF.

The rearrangement links TRBV6-5 to TRBJ2-7, with 8 positions matching TRBD2. V trimming: 8 bases; J trimming: 0 bases; junction bases outside the gene matches: 9. The CDR3 has 15 amino acids. In germline, CDR1 is MNHEY, CDR2 SVGAGI. In nucleotides, the CDR3 is TGTGCCAGCGGATCTCAGGGGACTAGCTCCTACGAGCAGTACTTC. Residues: CASGSQGTSSYEQYF.

V gene TRBV6-1 combines with J gene TRBJ2-3; unclear D gene. The V gene lost 7 bases and the J gene lost 1 base, with 9 bases spanning the gap. The V gene's germline CDR1 is MNHNS and CDR2 SASEGT. This CDR3 comprises 13 residues. In nucleotides, the CDR3 is TGTGCCAGCAATTATCAGGGCACAGATACGCAGTATTTT. Amino acids: CASNYQGTDTQYF.